This TCR beta chain is from a study of PD-1 blockade in mismatch repair-deficient tumors. General study results and limits: Three of seven peptides expanded clones, giving about 150 unique blood TCRs.

CDR1 is DFQATT and CDR2 is SNEGSKA in the germline V gene (reference sequence). The CDR3 is 11 amino acids. The V and J ends lost 5 bases and 7 bases respectively, with 12 bases between them. Clones were read by immunoSEQ multiplex PCR, and TCRdb kept only the in-frame ones, dropping some. The sample shows approximately 10,000 clones, roughly 87% of them seen only once. Comment on this clone: Its cognate antigen is unknown.

The time point was: approximately 10-day in vitro stimulation with candidate mutation-associated neoantigen peptide 1. The specimen comprised cells cultured in vitro, sampled from a patient treated with pembrolizumab. This receptor was identified in an adult with mismatch repair-deficient cancer. V usage is TRBV20-1 and J usage is TRBJ2-7; no clear D gene. DNA for the CDR3: TGCAGTGCTTGGGTCCTCGGGGAGCAGTACTTC. Residues: CSAWVLGEQYF.